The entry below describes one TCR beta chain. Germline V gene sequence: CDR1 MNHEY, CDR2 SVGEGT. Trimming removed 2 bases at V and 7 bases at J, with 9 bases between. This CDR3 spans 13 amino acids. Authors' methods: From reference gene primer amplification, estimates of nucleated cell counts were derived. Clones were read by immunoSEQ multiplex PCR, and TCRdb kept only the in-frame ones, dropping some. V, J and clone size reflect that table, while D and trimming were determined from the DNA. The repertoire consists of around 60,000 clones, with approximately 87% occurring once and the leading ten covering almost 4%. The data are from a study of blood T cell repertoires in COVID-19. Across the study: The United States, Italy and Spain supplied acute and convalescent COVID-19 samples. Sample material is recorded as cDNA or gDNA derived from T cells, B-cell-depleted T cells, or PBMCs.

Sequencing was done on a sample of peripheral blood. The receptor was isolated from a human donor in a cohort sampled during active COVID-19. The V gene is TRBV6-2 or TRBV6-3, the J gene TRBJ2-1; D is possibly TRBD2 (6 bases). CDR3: CASSYREQNEQFF. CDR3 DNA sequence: TGTGCCAGCAGTTACCGGGAGCAGAATGAGCAGTTCTTC.